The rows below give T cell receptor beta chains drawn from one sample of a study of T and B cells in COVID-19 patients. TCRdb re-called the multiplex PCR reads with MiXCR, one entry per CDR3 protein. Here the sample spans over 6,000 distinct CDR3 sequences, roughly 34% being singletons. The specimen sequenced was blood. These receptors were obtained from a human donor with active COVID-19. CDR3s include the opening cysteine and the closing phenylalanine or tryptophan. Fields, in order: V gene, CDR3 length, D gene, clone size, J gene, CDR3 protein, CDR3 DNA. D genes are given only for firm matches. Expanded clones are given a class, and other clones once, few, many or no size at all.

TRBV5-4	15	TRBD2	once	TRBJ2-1	CASSLVLAGANEQFF	TGTGCCAGCAGCTTGGTGCTAGCGGGAGCTAATGAGCAGTTCTTC
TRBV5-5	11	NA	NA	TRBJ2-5	CASSLSETQYF	TGTGCCAGCAGCCTCTCAGAGACCCAGTACTTC
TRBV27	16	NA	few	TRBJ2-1	CASSSRDPTFYNEQFF	TGTGCCAGCAGTTCCCGGGACCCAACCTTCTACAATGAGCAGTTCTTC
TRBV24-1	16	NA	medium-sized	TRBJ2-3	CATSRAAGTRTDTQYF	TGTGCCACCAGCAGGGCCGCTGGGACACGCACAGATACGCAGTATTTT
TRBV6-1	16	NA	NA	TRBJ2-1	CATQNGLASLVNEQFF	TGTGCCACCCAGAACGGGCTAGCGAGTTTAGTCAATGAGCAGTTCTTC
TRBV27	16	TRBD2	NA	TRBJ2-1	CASSLMALAGSNEQFF	TGTGCCAGCAGTTTAATGGCTCTAGCGGGGTCCAATGAGCAGTTCTTC
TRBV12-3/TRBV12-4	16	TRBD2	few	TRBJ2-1	CASTQERLAGYNEQFF	TGTGCCAGCACCCAGGAAAGACTAGCGGGGTACAATGAGCAGTTCTTC
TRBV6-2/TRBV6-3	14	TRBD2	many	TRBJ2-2	CASSSPSGIGELFF	TGTGCCAGCAGTTCCCCTAGCGGGATAGGGGAGCTGTTTTTT
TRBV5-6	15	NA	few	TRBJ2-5	CASSPQGGASETQYF	TGTGCCAGCAGCCCCCAGGGGGGCGCATCAGAGACCCAGTACTTC
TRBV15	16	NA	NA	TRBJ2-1	CATSGPLVGVYNEQFF	TGTGCCACCAGCGGACCTCTAGTGGGCGTTTACAATGAGCAGTTCTTC
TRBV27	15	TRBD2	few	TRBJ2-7	CASSSLAGGDYEQYF	TGTGCCAGCAGTTCCCTAGCGGGAGGGGACTACGAGCAGTACTTC
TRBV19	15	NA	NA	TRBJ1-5	CASSIDWGSNQPQHF	TGTGCCAGTAGTATAGATTGGGGGAGCAATCAGCCCCAGCATTTT
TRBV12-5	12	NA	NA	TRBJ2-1	CASGTGRERQFF	TGTGCTAGTGGTACTGGCCGGGAGCGTCAGTTCTTC
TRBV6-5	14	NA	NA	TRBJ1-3	CGSSYSTSGNTIYF	TGTGGCAGCAGTTACAGTACGTCTGGAAACACCATATATTTT
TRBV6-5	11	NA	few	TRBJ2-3	CASSPGSTQYF	TGTGCCAGCAGTCCGGGGAGTACGCAGTATTTT
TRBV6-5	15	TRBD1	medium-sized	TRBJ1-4	CASSYTGTGERRLFF	TGTGCCAGCAGTTACACCGGGACAGGGGAACGACGACTGTTTTTT
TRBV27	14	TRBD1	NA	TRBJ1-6	CASWDSFVNSPLHF	TGTGCCAGCTGGGACAGTTTCGTAAATTCACCCCTCCACTTT
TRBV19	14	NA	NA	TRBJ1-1	CASTPGPGGTEAFF	TGTGCCAGTACCCCGGGGCCCGGGGGCACTGAAGCTTTCTTT
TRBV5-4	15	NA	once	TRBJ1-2	CASSFPLGGIHGYTF	TGTGCCAGCAGTTTTCCCCTGGGGGGGATCCATGGCTACACCTTC
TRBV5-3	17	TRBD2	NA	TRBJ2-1	CASSLRSSGGSYNEQFF	TGTGCCAGCAGCTTGCGCTCTAGCGGGGGCTCCTACAATGAGCAGTTCTTC
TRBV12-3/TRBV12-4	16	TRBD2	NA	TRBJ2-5	CASTGTSVSGVETQYF	TGTGCCAGCACCGGGACTAGCGTTTCGGGAGTAGAGACCCAGTACTTC
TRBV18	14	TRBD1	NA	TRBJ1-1	CASSRTDRDTEAFF	TGTGCCAGCTCACGAACGGACAGGGACACTGAAGCTTTCTTT
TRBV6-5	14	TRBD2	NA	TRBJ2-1	CASSNAGGEDEQFF	TGTGCCAGCAGTAACGCGGGAGGGGAGGATGAGCAGTTCTTC
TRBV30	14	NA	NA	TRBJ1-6	CACQGGHYNSPLHF	TGTGCCTGCCAGGGAGGACATTATAATTCACCCCTCCACTTT
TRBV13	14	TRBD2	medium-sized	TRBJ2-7	CASNIGLAGRGQYF	TGTGCCAGCAACATCGGACTAGCGGGACGAGGGCAGTACTTC
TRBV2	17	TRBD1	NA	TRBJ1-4	CASRATGGIFSDEKLFF	TGTGCCAGCAGAGCGACAGGGGGGATTTTTTCCGATGAAAAACTGTTTTTT
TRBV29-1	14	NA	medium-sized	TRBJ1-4	CSVLVRGANEKLFF	TGCAGCGTGTTAGTCCGGGGAGCTAATGAAAAACTGTTTTTT
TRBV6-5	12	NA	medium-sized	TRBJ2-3	CASSDNTDTQYF	TGTGCCAGCAGTGACAACACAGATACGCAGTATTTT
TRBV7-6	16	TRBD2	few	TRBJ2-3	CASTVGAGVGTDTQYF	TGTGCCAGCACCGTTGGGGCGGGAGTAGGAACAGATACGCAGTATTTT